This TCR beta chain is from a study of shared clonotypes between healthy human individuals. Notes on the study in general: All-four-donor shared clonotypes had higher generation probabilities than non-shared clonotypes did. Tissue TCR repertoires likely differ from these blood-only repertoires.

Germline V gene sequence: CDR1 SGHAT, CDR2 FQDESV (reference sequence). The ends lost 4 bases at V and 0 bases at J; junction bases unmatched: 11. CDR3 size: 18 residues. Genomic DNA of every subset was divided equally among multiple immunoSEQ plates. In the original analysis: Owing to the provision of junction-only sequences devoid of quality scores by immunoSEQ, filtering differed. TCRdb's table, derived via immunoSEQ multiplex PCR, lists solely in-frame clones and lacks some. D and trimming were read from the DNA, whereas the V and J calls and clone size are those reported in that table. The sample shows millions of clones, 80% to 95% of them seen only once. Of note for this clone: Antigen: not known.

The rearrangement uses TRBV11-1 and TRBJ1-3; TRBD1 matches at 8 bases. This clonotype was obtained from a man aged 18 to 29 in good health. Some clones in this sample may be carry-over from other donors' samples. Sequenced material: naive CD4+ T cells from PBMCs. Stated subset: CD45RA+ positively selected. CDR3 region: CASSYCLRRGHSGNTIYF. The CDR3 nucleotides are TGTGCCAGCAGCTACTGCCTCCGCAGGGGGCACTCTGGAAACACCATATATTTT.